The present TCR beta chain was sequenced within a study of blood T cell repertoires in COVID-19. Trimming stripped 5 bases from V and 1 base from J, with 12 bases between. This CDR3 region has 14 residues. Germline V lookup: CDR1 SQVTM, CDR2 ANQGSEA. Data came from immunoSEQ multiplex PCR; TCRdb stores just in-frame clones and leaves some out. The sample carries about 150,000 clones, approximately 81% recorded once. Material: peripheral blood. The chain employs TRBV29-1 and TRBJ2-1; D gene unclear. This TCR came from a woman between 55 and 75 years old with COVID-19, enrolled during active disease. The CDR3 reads CSVKAGGSYNEQFF. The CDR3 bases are TGCAGCGTTAAAGCTGGCGGATCCTACAATGAGCAGTTCTTC.